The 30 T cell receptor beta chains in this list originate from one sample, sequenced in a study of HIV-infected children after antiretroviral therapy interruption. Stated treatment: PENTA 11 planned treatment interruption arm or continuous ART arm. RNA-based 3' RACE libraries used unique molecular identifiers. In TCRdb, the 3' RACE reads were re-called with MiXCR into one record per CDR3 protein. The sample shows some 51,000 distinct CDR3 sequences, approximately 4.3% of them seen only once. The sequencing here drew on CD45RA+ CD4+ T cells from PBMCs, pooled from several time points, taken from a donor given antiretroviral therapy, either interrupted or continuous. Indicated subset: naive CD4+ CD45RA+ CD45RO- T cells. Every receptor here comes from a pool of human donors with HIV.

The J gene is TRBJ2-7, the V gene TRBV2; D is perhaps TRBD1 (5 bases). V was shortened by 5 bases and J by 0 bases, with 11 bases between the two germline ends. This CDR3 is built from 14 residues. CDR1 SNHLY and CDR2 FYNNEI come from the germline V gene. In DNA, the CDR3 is TGTGCCAGCAGTCCCGACAGATTCTCCTACGAGCAGTACTTC. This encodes CASSPDRFSYEQYF.

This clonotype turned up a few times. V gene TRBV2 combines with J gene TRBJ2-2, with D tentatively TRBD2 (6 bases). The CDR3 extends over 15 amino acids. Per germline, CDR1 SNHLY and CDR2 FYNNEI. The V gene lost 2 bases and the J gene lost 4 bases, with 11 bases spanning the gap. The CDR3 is CASSEQPAGTGELFF. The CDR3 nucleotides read TGTGCCAGCAGTGAACAGCCAGCGGGCACCGGGGAGCTGTTTTTT.

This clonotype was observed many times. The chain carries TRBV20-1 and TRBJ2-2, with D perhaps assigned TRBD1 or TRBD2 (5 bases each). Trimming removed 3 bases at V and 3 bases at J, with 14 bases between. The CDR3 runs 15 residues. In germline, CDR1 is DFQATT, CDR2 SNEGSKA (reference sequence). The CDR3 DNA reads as TGCAGTGCTAGGAGGGCCGGGGCCGACACCGGGGAGCTGTTTTTT. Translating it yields CSARRAGADTGELFF.

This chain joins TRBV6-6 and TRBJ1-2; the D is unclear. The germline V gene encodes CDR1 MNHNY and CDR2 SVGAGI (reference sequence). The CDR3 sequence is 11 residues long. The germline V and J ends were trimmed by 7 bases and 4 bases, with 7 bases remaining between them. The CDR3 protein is CASKGSYGYTF. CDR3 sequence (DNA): TGTGCCAGCAAAGGCAGCTATGGCTACACCTTC.

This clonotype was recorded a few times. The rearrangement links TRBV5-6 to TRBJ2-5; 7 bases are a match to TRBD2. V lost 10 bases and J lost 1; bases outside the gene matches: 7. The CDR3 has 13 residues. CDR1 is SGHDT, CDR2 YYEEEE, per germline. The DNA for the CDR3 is TGTGCCGCCTCTTGGGGGGGCCAAGAGACCCAGTACTTC. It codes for CAASWGGQETQYF.

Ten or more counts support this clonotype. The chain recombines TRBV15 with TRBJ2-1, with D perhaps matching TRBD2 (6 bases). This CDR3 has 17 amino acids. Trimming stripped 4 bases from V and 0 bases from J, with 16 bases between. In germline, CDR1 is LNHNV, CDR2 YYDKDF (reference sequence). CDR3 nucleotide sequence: TGTGCCACCAGCATACCCGAGCGGGCATTCTCCTACAATGAGCAGTTCTTC. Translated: CATSIPERAFSYNEQFF.

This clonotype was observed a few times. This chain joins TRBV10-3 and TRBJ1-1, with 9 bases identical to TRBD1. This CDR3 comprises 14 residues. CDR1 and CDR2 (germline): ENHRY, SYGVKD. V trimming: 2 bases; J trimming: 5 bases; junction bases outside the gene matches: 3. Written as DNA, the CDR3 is TGTGCCATCAGTGAGACACAGGGGGCGACTGAAGCTTTCTTT. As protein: CAISETQGATEAFF.

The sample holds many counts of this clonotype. CDR3 nucleotides: TGTGCCAGCAGTTTAAGGGAGCGGGTTGAGCAGTTCTTC. Amino acid sequence: CASSLRERVEQFF. The V gene is TRBV12-3 or TRBV12-4, the J gene TRBJ2-1; weak D call: TRBD2 (6 bases). The germline V and J ends were trimmed by 2 bases and 9 bases, with 11 bases remaining between them. The CDR3 runs 13 residues.

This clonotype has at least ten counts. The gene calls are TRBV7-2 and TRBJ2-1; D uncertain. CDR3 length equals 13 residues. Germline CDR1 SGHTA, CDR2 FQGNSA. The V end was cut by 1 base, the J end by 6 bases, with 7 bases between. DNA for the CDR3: TGTGCCAGCAGCTTAGGAGCTCCCAATGAGCAGTTCTTC. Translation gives CASSLGAPNEQFF.

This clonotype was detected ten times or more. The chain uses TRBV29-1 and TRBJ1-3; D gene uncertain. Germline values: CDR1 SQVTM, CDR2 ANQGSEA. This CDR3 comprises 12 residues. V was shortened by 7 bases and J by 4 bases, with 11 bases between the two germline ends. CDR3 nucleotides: TGCAGCGCCGCCGATGGGGGAAACACCATATATTTT. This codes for CSAADGGNTIYF.

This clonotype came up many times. CDR3 protein: CASSVTGGYEQYF. The CDR3 bases are TGTGCCAGCAGCGTTACAGGAGGCTACGAGCAGTACTTC. The rearrangement joins TRBV5-5 to TRBJ2-7, with D tentatively TRBD1 or TRBD2 (5 bases each). The CDR3 totals 13 residues. Germline CDR1 is SGHKS and CDR2 is YYEKEE (reference sequence). Trimming left V 4 bases short and J 3 bases short, with 11 bases between.

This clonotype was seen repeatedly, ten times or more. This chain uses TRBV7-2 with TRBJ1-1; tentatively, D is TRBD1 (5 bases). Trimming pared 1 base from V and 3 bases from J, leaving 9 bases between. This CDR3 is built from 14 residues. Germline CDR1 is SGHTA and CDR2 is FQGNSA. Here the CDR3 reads CASSLGGRDTEAFF. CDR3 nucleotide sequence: TGTGCCAGCAGCTTAGGGGGCAGGGACACTGAAGCTTTCTTT.

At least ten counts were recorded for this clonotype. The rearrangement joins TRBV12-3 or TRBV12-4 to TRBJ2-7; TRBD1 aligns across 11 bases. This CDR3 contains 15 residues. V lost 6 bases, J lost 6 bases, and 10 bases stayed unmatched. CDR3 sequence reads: CASSLGTGGPTEQYF. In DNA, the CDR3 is TGTGCCAGCAGCCTGGGGACAGGGGGGCCGACCGAGCAGTACTTC.

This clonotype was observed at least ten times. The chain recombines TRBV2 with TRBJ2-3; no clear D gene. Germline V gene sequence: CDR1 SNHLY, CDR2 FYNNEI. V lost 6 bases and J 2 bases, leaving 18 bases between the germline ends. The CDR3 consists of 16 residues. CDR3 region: CASSLSASPLTDTQYF. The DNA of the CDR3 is TGTGCCAGCAGCTTGTCTGCCAGTCCGCTCACAGATACGCAGTATTTT.

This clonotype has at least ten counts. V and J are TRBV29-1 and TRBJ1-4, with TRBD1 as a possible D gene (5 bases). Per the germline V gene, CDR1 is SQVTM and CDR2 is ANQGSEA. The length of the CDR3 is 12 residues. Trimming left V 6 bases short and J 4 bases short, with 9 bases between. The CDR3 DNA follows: TGCAGCGTGACAGACGGTAATGAAAAACTGTTTTTT. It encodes CSVTDGNEKLFF.

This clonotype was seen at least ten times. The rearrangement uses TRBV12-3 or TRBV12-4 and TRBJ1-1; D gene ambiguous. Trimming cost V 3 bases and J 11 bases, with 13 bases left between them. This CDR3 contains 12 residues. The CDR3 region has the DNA TGTGCCAGCAGTTTGGACGGACTGCTCGCTTTCTTT. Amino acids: CASSLDGLLAFF.

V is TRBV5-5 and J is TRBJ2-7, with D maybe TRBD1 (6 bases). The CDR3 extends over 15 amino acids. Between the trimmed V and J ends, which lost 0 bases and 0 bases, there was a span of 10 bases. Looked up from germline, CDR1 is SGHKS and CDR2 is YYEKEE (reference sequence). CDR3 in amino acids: CASSLDTGSSYEQYF. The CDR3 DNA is TGTGCCAGCAGCTTGGATACAGGGAGCTCCTACGAGCAGTACTTC. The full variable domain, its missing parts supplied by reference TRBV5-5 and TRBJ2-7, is DAGVTQSPTHLIKTRGQQVTLRCSPISGHKSVSWYQQVLGQGPQFIFQYYEKEERGRGNFPDRFSARQFPNYSSELNVNALLLGDSALYLCASSLDTGSSYEQYFGPGTRLTVT.

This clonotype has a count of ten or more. The chain's CDR3 is CSVVTGSNQPQHF. The CDR3 DNA follows: TGCAGCGTTGTAACCGGCAGCAATCAGCCCCAGCATTTT. The rearrangement links TRBV29-1 to TRBJ1-5, with D unclear. Per germline, CDR1 SQVTM and CDR2 ANQGSEA. V shed 4 bases and J shed 1 base, with 8 bases lying between them. The CDR3 sequence is 13 residues long. Full variable domain (missing parts from reference TRBV29-1 and TRBJ1-5): SAVISQKPSRDICQRGTSLTIQCQVDSQVTMMFWYRQQPGQSLTLIATANQGSEATYESGFVIDKFPISRPNLTFSTLTVSNMSPEDSSIYLCSVVTGSNQPQHFGDGTRLSIL.

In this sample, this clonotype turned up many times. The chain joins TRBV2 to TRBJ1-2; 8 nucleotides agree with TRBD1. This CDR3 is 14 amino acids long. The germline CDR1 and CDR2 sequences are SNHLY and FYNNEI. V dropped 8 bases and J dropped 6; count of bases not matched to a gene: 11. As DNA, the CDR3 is TGTGCCAGCGGACAGGGACCCACTTTGGATGGCTACACCTTC. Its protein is CASGQGPTLDGYTF.

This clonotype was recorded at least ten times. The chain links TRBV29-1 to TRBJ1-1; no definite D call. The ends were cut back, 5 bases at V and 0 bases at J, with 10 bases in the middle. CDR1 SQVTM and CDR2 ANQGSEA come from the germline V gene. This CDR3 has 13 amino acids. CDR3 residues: CSVMTFVNTEAFF. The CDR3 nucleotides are TGCAGCGTTATGACCTTCGTGAACACTGAAGCTTTCTTT. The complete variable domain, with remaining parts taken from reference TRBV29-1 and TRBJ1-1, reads SAVISQKPSRDICQRGTSLTIQCQVDSQVTMMFWYRQQPGQSLTLIATANQGSEATYESGFVIDKFPISRPNLTFSTLTVSNMSPEDSSIYLCSVMTFVNTEAFFGQGTRLTVV.

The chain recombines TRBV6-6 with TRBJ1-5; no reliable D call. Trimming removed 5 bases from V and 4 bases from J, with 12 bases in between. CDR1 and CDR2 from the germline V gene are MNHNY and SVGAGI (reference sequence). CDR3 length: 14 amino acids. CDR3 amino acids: CASSSRVGNQPQHF. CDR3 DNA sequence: TGTGCCAGCAGTAGCCGCGTCGGGAATCAGCCCCAGCATTTT.

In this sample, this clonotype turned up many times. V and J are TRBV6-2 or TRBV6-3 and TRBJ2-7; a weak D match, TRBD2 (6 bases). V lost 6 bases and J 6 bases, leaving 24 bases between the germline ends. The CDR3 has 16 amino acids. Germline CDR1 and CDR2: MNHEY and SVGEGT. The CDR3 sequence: CASSTAGTQFLGEQYF. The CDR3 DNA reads TGTGCCAGCAGCACAGCCGGGACTCAATTCCTGGGCGAGCAGTACTTC.

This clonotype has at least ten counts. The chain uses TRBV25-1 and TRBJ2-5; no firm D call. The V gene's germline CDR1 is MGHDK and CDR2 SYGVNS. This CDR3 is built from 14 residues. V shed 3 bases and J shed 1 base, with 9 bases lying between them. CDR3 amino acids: CASSDFPGQETQYF. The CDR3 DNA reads TGTGCCAGCAGTGACTTCCCCGGCCAAGAGACCCAGTACTTC.

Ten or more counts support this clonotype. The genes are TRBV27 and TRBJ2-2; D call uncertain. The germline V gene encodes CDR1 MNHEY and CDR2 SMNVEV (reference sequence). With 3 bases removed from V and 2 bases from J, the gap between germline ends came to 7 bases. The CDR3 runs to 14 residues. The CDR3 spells CASSLGLNTGELFF. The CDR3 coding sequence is TGTGCCAGCAGTTTGGGTCTAAACACCGGGGAGCTGTTTTTT.

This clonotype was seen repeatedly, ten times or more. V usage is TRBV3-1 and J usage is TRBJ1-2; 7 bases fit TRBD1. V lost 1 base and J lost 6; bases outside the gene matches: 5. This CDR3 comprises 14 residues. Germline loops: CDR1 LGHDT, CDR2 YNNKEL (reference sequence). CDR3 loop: CASSQGGQVNGYTF. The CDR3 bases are TGTGCCAGCAGCCAAGGAGGACAGGTTAATGGCTACACCTTC.

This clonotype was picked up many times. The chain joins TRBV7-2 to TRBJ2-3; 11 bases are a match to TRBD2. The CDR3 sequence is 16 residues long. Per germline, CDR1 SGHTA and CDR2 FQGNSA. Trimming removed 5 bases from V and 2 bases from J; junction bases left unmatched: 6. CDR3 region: CASSARLAGFTDTQYF. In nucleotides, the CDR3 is TGTGCCAGCAGCGCCAGACTAGCGGGGTTCACAGATACGCAGTATTTT.

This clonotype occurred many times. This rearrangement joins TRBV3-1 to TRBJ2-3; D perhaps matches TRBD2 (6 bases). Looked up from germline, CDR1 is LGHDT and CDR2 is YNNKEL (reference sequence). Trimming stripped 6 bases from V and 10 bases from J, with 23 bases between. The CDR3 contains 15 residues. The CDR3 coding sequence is TGTGCCAGCAGATCTACCGGGACTCCCCTCATCCCGCAGTATTTT. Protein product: CASRSTGTPLIPQYF.

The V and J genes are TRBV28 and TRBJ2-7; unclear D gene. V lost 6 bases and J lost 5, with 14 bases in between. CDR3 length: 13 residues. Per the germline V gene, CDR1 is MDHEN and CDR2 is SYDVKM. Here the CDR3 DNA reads TGTGCCAGCAGGTCCTTCAGCCAAGACGAGCAGTACTTC. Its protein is CASRSFSQDEQYF.

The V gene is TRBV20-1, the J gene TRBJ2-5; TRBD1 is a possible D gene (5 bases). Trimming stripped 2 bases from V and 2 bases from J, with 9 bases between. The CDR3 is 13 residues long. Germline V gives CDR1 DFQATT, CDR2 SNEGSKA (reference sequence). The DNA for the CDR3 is TGCAGTGCTAGAATAGCAGGGCAAGAGACCCAGTACTTC. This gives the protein CSARIAGQETQYF.

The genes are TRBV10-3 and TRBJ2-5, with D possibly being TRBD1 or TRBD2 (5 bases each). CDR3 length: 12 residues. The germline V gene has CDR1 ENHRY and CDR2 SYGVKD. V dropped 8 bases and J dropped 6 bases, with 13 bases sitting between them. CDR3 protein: CAIQGWGQTQYF. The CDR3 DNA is TGTGCCATCCAGGGATGGGGACAGACCCAGTACTTC.